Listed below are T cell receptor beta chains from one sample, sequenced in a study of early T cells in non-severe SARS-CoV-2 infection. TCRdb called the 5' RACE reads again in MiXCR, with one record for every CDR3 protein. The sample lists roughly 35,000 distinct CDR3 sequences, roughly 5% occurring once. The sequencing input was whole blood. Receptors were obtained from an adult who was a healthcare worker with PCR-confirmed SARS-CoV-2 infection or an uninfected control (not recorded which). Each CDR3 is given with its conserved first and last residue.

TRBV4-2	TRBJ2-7	CASSQDLAPGTGDREQYF
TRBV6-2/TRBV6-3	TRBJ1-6	CASSYARDRTNSPLHF
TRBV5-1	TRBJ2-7	CASSLESISYEQYF
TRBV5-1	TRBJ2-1	CASSLRLGGTPYNEQFF
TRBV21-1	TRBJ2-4	CASSEPHRGLGTKNIQYF
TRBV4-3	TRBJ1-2	CASSQVKDRAYGYTF
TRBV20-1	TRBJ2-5	CSARGGGGAWETQYF
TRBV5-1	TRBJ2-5	CASSLESLTETQYF
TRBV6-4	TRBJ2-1	CASRATGSNEQFF
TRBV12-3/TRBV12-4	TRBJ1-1	CASRTGGTGTFF
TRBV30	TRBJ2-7	CAWKAVQASSYEQYF
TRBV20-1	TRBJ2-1	CSALGATSYNEQFF
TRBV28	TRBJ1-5	CASSLMTGPQHF
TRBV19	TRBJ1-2	CASSVSGTGANYGYTF
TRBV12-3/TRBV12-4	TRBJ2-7	CASSLSVGQGRMYEQYF
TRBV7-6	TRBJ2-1	CASSSGPGGNEQFF
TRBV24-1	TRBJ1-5	CATSVSEQPQHF
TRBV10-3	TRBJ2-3	CAISGGRRGADTQYF
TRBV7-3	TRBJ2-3	CASSLNTGEADTQYF
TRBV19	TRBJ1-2	CASNARDRGDYGYTF
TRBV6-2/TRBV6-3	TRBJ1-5	CASSYSYGGSQPQHF
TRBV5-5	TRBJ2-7	CASSLRGRGTSGRTAYEQYF
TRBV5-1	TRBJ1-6	CASSQSGQGAKNSPLHF
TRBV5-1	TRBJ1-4	CASSPGGVYNEKLFF
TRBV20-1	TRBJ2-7	CSAVPPTARGNEQYF
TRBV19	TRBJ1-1	CASSMVQGVAFF
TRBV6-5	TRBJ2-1	CASSYMRNYEQFF
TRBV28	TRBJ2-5	CASSLWTNQETQYF
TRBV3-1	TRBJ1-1	CASSQASEAFF
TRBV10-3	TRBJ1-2	CAARGGSVEGYTF
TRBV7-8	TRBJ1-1	CASSFLAGDTEAFF
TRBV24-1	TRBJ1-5	CATSEGPRRNQPQHF
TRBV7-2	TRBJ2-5	CASSLLTSGVQETQYF
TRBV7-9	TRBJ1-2	CASSFGGNYGYTF
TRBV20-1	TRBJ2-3	CSARDQNGLKDTQYF
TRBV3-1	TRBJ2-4	CASSQDRGRNIQYF
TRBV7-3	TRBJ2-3	CASAFHPSDTQYF
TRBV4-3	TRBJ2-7	CASSPSTGTMVEQYF
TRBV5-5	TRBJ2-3	CASSTGPGGGDTQYF
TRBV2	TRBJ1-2	CASKPTGTGGGYTF
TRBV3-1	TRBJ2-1	CASSYASFRYNEQFF
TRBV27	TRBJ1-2	CASSFTGTYGYTF
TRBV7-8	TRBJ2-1	CASSRRNEQFF
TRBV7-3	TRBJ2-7	CASSLKGTGTEQYF
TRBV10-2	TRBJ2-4	CASKHNGQGNIQYF
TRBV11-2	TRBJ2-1	CASSLGAGNEQFF
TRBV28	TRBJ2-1	CASSSASGNPSTPGNEQFF
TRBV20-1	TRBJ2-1	CSARGLASPYNEQFF
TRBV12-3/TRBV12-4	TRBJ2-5	CASSFQAGAETQYF
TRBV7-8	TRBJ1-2	CASSPGQGVYGYTF
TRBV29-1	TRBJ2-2	CSVEGGSGELFF
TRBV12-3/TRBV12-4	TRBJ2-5	CASSPGTSGRAETQYF
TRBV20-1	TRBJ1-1	CSARKGGASSTEAFF
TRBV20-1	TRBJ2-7	CSASKGANEQYF
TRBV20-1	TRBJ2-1	CSASGFGSPEQFF
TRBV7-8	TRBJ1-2	CASSFHFDRDGGYTF
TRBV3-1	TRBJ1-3	CASRTGSGNTIYF